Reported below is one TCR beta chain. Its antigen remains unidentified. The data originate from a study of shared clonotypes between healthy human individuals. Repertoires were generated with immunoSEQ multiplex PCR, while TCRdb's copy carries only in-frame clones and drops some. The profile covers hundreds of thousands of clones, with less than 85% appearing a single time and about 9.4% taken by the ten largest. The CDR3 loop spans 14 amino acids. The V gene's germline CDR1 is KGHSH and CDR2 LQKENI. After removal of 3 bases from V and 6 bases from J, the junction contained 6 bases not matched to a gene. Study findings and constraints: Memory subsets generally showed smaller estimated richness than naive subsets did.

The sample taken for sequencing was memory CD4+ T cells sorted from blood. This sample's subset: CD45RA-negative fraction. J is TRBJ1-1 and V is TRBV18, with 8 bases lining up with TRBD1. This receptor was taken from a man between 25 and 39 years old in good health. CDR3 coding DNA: TGTGCCAGCTCACCCGTACAGGGGGGCCCTGAAGCTTTCTTT. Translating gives CASSPVQGGPEAFF. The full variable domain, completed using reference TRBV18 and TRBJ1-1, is NAGVMQNPRHLVRRRGQEARLRCSPMKGHSHVYWYRQLPEEGLKFMVYLQKENIIDESGMPKERFSAEFPKEGPSILRIQQVVRGDSAAYFCASSPVQGGPEAFFGQGTRLTVV.